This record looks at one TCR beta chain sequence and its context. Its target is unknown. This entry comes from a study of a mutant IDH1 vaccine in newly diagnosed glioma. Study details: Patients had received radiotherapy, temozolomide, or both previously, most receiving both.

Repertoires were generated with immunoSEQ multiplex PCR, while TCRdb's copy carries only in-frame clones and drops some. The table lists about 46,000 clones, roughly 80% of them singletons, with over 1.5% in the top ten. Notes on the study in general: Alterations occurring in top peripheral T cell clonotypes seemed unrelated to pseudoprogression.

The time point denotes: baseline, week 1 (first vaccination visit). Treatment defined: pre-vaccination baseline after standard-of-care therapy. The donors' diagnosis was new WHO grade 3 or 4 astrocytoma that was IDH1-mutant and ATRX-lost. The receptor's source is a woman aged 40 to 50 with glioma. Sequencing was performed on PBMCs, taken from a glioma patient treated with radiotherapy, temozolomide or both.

CDR3 DNA: TGTGCCAGCAGGGATTACAGGGACGGAGTTTCCGGGGCCAACGTCCTGACTTTC. Protein product: CASRDYRDGVSGANVLTF. The chain has TRBV2 and TRBJ2-6, with D possibly being TRBD1 (6 bases). V was cut by 6 bases and J by 4 bases, with 22 bases left in between. In germline, CDR1 is SNHLY, CDR2 FYNNEI. The CDR3 runs to 18 residues.